This T cell receptor (beta chain) was sequenced in a study of blood T cell repertoires in COVID-19. Whole-study context: PBMCs, B-cell-depleted T cells, or T cells were the source of the cDNA or gDNA that made up the material.

Everyone who took part was about 18 to 90 years old, and they came from about two dozen US areas. Participants' own reports of clinical history determined their cohort assignment. Recovered Cohort 3 donors showed two negative PCRs, clearance, or symptom resolution. With respect to this clone: This CDR3 is also generated by other DNA sequences in the sample.

The method was immunoSEQ multiplex PCR; TCRdb's version includes in-frame clones alone and lacks a portion of them. This table has fewer than 400,000 clones, about 87% appearing once. The CDR3 runs 13 residues. CDR1 and CDR2 (germline): MNHEY, SVGAGI. Trimming cost V 6 bases and J 4 bases, with 12 bases left between them. The sequenced material came from PBMCs or T cells enriched from blood (not recorded which). The chain couples TRBV6-5 to TRBJ1-1; tentatively, D is TRBD1 (5 bases). This TCR was sampled from a woman aged 50 to 65 who had recovered from COVID-19. The CDR3 DNA sequence: TGTGCCAGCAGCTATGGGGGGGGCACTGAAGCTTTCTTT. It translates to CASSYGGGTEAFF.